Sequencing of this T cell receptor (beta chain) was carried out in a study of shared clonotypes between healthy human individuals. Study conclusions and caveats: The small donor group covered limited genetic and exposure diversity.

From germline, CDR1 is SGDLS and CDR2 YYNGEE. The CDR3 runs to 14 residues. The ends lost 4 bases at V and 4 bases at J; junction bases unmatched: 7. Assay used: immunoSEQ multiplex PCR; TCRdb lists only in-frame clones, some missing. The data contain 2 million to 3 million clones, over 85% of them singletons. Points on this clone: No antigen is known for it.

The sequencing input was naive CD4+ T cells from PBMCs. The subset is: CD45RA+ positively selected. The receptor comes from a man aged 18 to 29 in good health. Some clones in this sample may be carry-over from other donors' samples. V gene TRBV9 combines with J gene TRBJ1-2, with 7 bases matching TRBD1. The CDR3 protein is CASSLSDRAYGYTF. DNA of the CDR3: TGTGCCAGCAGCCTCTCTGACAGGGCCTATGGCTACACCTTC. The complete variable domain, with remaining parts taken from reference TRBV9 and TRBJ1-2, reads DSGVTQTPKHLITATGQRVTLRCSPRSGDLSVYWYQQSLDQGLQFLIQYYNGEERAKGNILERFSAQQFPDLHSELNLSSLELGDSALYFCASSLSDRAYGYTFGSGTRLTVV.